This T cell receptor beta chain was observed in a study of CD4 T cells in relation to SARS-CoV-2 and coronaviruses. Study-level background: After roughly 11 days of antigen culture, PBMC TCR beta CDR3s were sequenced. Findings and caveats of the study: In roughly 65% of donors, memory CD4+ clonotypes crossrecognized SARS-CoV-2 and at least one common cold coronavirus spike.

Before the COVID-19 pandemic, during about 2011-2019, CD4+ T cells were taken from unexposed donors. The cells were cultured for around ten days before CD4+ T cells were isolated. Unexposed-donor CD4+ T cells were probed with SARS-CoV-2 S/N and four cold-coronavirus spikes, cells permitting. In regard to this clone: Its antigen is still unknown.

The CDR3 is 15 residues long. Trimming cost V 3 bases and J 0 bases, with 8 bases left between them. CDR1 and CDR2 (germline): MNHNS, SASEGT. Profiled with immunoSEQ multiplex PCR; TCRdb holds only in-frame clones, not every one. The sample lists under 25,000 clones; 72% were seen once. This TCR was recovered from a human donor in good health. The chain combines TRBV6-1 with TRBJ1-4; no firm D call. Sequenced: CD4+ T cells from PBMCs, cultured in vitro. For the CDR3, the DNA is TGTGCCAGCAGTGAGGACTTCGCAACTAATGAAAAACTGTTTTTT. This codes for CASSEDFATNEKLFF.